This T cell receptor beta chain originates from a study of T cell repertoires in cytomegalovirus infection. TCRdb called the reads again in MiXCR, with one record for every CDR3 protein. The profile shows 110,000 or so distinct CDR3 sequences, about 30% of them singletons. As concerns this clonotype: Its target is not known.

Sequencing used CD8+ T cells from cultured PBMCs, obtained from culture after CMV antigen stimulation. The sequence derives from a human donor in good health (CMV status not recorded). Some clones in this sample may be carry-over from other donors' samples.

CDR3 residues: CASSQTLLYPGYTF. The CDR3 nucleotides read TGTGCCAGCAGTCAGACCCTCCTCTACCCAGGCTACACCTTC. The chain carries TRBV27 and TRBJ1-2; D not certain. This CDR3 contains 14 residues. Germline V gives CDR1 MNHEY, CDR2 SMNVEV (reference sequence). With 5 bases removed from V and 8 bases from J, the gap between germline ends came to 18 bases.